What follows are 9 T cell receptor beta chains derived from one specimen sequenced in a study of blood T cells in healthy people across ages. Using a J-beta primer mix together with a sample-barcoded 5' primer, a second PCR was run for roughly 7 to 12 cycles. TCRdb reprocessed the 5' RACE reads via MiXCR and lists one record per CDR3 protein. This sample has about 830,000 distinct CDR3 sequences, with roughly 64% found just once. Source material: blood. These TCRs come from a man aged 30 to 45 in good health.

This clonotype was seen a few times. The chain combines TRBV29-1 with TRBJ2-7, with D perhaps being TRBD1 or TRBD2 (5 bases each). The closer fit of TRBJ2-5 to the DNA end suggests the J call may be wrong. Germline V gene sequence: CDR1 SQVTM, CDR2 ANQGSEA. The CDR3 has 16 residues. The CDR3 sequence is CSVEGGVGLPEGTQYF. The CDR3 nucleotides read TGCAGCGTTGAAGGGGGCGTTGGCCTACCCGAGGGGACCCAGTACTTC.

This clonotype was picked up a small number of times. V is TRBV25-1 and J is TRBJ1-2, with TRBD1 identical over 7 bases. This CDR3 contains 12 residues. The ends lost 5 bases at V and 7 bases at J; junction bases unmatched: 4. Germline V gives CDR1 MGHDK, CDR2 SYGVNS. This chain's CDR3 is CASSRTGAGYTF. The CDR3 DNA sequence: TGTGCCAGCAGTCGTACAGGGGCTGGCTACACCTTC.

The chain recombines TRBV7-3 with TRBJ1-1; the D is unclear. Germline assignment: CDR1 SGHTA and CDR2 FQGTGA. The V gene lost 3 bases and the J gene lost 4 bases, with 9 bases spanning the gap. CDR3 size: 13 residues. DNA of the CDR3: TGTGCCAGCAGCTTCCAGCTGTCCACTGAAGCTTTCTTT. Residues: CASSFQLSTEAFF. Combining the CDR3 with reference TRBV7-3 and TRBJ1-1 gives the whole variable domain GAGVSQTPSNKVTEKGKYVELRCDPISGHTALYWYRQSLGQGPEFLIYFQGTGAADDSGLPNDRFFAVRPEGSVSTLKIQRTERGDSAVYLCASSFQLSTEAFFGQGTRLTVV.

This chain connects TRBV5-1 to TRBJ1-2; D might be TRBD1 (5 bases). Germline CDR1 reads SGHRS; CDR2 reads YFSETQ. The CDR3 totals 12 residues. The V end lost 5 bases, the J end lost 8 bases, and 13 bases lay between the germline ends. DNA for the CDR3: TGCGCCAGCAGTAAAGGGGATGAGGGCTACACCTTC. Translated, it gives CASSKGDEGYTF. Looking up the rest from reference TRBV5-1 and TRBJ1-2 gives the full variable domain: KAGVTQTPRYLIKTRGQQVTLSCSPISGHRSVSWYQQTPGQGLQFLFEYFSETQRNKGNFPGRFSGRQFSNSRSEMNVSTLELGDSALYLCASSKGDEGYTFGSGTRLTVV.

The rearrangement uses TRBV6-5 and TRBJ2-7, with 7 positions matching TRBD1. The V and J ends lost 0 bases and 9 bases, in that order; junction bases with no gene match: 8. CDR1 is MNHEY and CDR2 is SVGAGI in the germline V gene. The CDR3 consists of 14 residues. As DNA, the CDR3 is TGTGCCAGCAGTTACTCCAGGGGGTCTGCGGGGCAGTACTTC. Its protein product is CASSYSRGSAGQYF.

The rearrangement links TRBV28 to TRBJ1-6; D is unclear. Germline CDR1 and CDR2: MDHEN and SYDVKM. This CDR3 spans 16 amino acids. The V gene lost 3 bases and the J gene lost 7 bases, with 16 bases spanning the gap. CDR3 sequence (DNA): TGTGCCAGCAGTTTTCAAAGATCGGTTGGCAATTCACCCCTCCACTTT. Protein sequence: CASSFQRSVGNSPLHF.

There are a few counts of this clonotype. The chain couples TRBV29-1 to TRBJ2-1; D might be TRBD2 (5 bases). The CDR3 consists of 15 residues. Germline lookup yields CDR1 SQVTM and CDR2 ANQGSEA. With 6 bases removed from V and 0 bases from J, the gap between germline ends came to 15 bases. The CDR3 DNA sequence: TGCAGCGTACCTTTGCGGGCCAGCTCCTACAATGAGCAGTTCTTC. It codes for CSVPLRASSYNEQFF.

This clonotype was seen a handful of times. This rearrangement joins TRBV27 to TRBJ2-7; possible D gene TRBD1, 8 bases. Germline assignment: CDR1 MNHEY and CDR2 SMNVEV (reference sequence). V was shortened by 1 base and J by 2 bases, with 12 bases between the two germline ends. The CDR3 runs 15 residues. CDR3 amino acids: CASSLYRGGAYEQYF. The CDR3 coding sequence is TGTGCCAGCAGTTTATACAGGGGGGGGGCCTACGAGCAGTACTTC.

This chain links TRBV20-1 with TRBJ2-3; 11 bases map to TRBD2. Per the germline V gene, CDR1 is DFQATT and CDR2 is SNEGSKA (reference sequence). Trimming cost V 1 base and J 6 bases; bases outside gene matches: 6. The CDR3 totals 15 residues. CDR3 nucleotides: TGCAGTGCTAGAGTATTGACTAGCGGGGCGGATACGCAGTATTTT. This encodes CSARVLTSGADTQYF.